Following are 3 T cell receptor beta chains from one sample sequenced in a study of T cells after posttransplantation cyclophosphamide (dated by TCRdb to about 2016). Library preparation employed the immunoSEQ multiplex PCR assay. The source is immuneACCESS, and TCRdb retained only in-frame sequences with V and J called. Part of the clones is not carried over; for the studies checked, unresolved V genes explain less than half of this, and the remainder is unexplained. For this sample, roughly 49,000 clones appear and none is a singleton. The leading ten clones occupy about 2.2% of the sample. The specimen was PBMCs. All receptors come from a man in his forties or fifties in good health, CMV-negative, and a related stem cell transplant donor.

This clone has ten or more counts. CDR3 in DNA: TGTGCCAGCAGTTTATTGGGCCCCGGGGAGCTGTTTTTT. Residues: CASSLLGPGELFF. V gene TRBV27 combines with J gene TRBJ2-2; D not certain. Deletions cut 1 base from V and 6 bases from J, with 6 bases between. The CDR3 is made up of 13 amino acids. Germline CDR1 MNHEY, CDR2 SMNVEV (reference sequence).

This clone appeared many times. The chain joins TRBV7-9 to TRBJ2-7; 12 positions agree with TRBD2. Losses at the gene ends were 5 bases for V and 4 bases for J; bases not matched to a gene: 9. The CDR3 has 16 amino acids. Germline assignment: CDR1 SEHNR and CDR2 FQNEAQ (reference sequence). Written as DNA, the CDR3 is TGTGCCAGCAGCACCCGACTAGCGGGAGACGGGTACGAGCAGTACTTC. Its translation: CASSTRLAGDGYEQYF.

This clone was found many times. V usage is TRBV10-2 and J usage is TRBJ2-7; weak D call: TRBD2 (6 bases). V lost 4 bases and J lost 2, with 18 bases in between. The CDR3 is 16 residues long. CDR1 is WSHSY, CDR2 SAAADI, per germline. The CDR3 DNA is TGCGCCAGCAGTGTCCACCCCGGGACTGGGACCTACGAGCAGTACTTC. Translation: CASSVHPGTGTYEQYF.